These 24 T cell receptor beta chains share one sample of origin, sequenced in a study of hypomethylating agent response in myelodysplastic syndrome. Repertoires were generated with immunoSEQ multiplex PCR, while TCRdb's copy carries only in-frame clones and drops some. The sample yields nearly 4,000 clones, approximately 86% seen once. The material was bone marrow, obtained before or after starting hypomethylating agent treatment for myelodysplastic syndrome (not recorded which). All receptors derive from a human donor with myelodysplastic syndrome.

J is TRBJ2-7 and V is TRBV6-6; D remains ambiguous. V lost 8 bases to trimming and J lost 3 bases, with 8 bases between them. This CDR3 has 11 amino acids. Germline assignment: CDR1 MNHNY and CDR2 SVGAGI (reference sequence). The CDR3: CASEGGYEQYF. The CDR3 nucleotides read TGTGCCAGCGAAGGCGGCTACGAGCAGTACTTC.

The genes are TRBV27 and TRBJ2-3; 9 bases are a match to TRBD1. This CDR3 comprises 16 residues. Germline V gives CDR1 MNHEY, CDR2 SMNVEV (reference sequence). V trimming: 10 bases; J trimming: 4 bases; junction bases outside the gene matches: 15. CDR3 residues: CATVNLQGADPDTQYF. CDR3 in DNA: TGTGCCACCGTTAATTTACAGGGGGCTGACCCAGATACGCAGTATTTT.

The J gene is TRBJ2-5, the V gene TRBV6-5; 7 bases are a match to TRBD2. The J call may be faulty, since TRBJ2-7 better matches the DNA end. CDR3 length: 15 residues. CDR1 is MNHEY and CDR2 is SVGAGI in the germline V gene. The CDR3 sequence is CASSYGSSGTYEQYF. The CDR3, as DNA: TGTGCCAGCAGTTACGGCTCTAGCGGAACCTACGAGCAGTACTTC.

The V and J genes are TRBV7-6 and TRBJ1-1; D unclear. Germline CDR1 is SGHVS and CDR2 is FNYEAQ. The length of the CDR3 is 13 residues. V lost 2 bases and J 3 bases, leaving 7 bases between the germline ends. The CDR3 loop is CASSLWGYTEAFF. CDR3 DNA: TGTGCCAGCAGCTTATGGGGTTACACTGAAGCTTTCTTT.

The chain recombines TRBV5-1 with TRBJ2-1, with TRBD2 identical over 9 bases. V lost 5 bases to trimming and J lost 3 bases; unmatched junction nucleotides: 9. The germline V gene has CDR1 SGHRS and CDR2 YFSETQ. The CDR3 runs to 16 residues. Here the CDR3 reads CASSSALAGIYNEQFF. CDR3 nucleotides: TGCGCCAGCAGTTCCGCCCTAGCGGGAATCTACAATGAGCAGTTCTTC. The full variable domain, in which reference TRBV5-1 and TRBJ2-1 provide the parts outside the CDR3, is KAGVTQTPRYLIKTRGQQVTLSCSPISGHRSVSWYQQTPGQGLQFLFEYFSETQRNKGNFPGRFSGRQFSNSRSEMNVSTLELGDSALYLCASSSALAGIYNEQFFGPGTRLTVL.

For the CDR3, the DNA is TGCACCAGCAGCCAAGAAGCTAGCGGGAGGGGCAAAAACGAGCAGTACTTC. It translates to CTSSQEASGRGKNEQYF. V gene TRBV1 combines with J gene TRBJ2-7; the tabulated D call, TRBD2, remains unverified against the DNA. TRBV1 is a listed pseudogene. There are 17 residues in the CDR3.

The rearrangement uses TRBV28 and TRBJ2-7; 12 positions match TRBD2. J lost 9 bases, V lost 2 bases, and 8 bases had no gene match. Germline V gene lookup returns CDR1 MDHEN and CDR2 SYDVKM. This CDR3 spans 15 amino acids. Written as DNA, the CDR3 is TGTGCCAGCAGTTTACGACTAGCGGGAGTCTTCGGGCAGTACTTC. The encoded protein is CASSLRLAGVFGQYF.

The V and J genes are TRBV7-2 and TRBJ1-2; D gene uncertain. CDR1 and CDR2 (germline): SGHTA, FQGNSA. This CDR3 spans 13 amino acids. Trimming pared 5 bases from V and 6 bases from J, leaving 13 bases between. The CDR3 region is CASSPARADGYTF. The CDR3 DNA follows: TGTGCCAGCAGCCCCGCCCGAGCGGATGGCTACACCTTC.

The chain employs TRBV7-2 and TRBJ2-7, with 7 nucleotides matching TRBD2. With 5 bases clipped from V and 6 bases from J, the junction kept 10 bases outside the gene matches. This CDR3 region has 14 residues. CDR1 and CDR2 from the germline V gene are SGHTA and FQGNSA. The CDR3 sequence: CASSLGPQRGEQYF. CDR3 in DNA: TGTGCCAGCAGCCTGGGACCGCAGCGGGGCGAGCAGTACTTC.

The chain is built from TRBV29-1 and TRBJ2-7, with 15 bases that match TRBD2. CDR1 and CDR2 (germline): SQVTM, ANQGSEA. The V segment lost 8 bases and the J segment 4 bases; nucleotides outside the gene matches: 9. This CDR3 contains 15 residues. CDR3 residues: CSFRKGLAGGYEQYF. As DNA, the CDR3 is TGCAGCTTTCGTAAGGGACTAGCGGGGGGATACGAGCAGTACTTC.

The chain employs TRBV28 and TRBJ2-7, with TRBD2 matching over 9 bases. The CDR3 length is 15 residues. The ends lost 6 bases at V and 2 bases at J; junction bases unmatched: 8. Germline lookup yields CDR1 MDHEN and CDR2 SYDVKM. The CDR3 DNA reads as TGTGCCAGCAGCCCGCTAGCTAGCGGGACCTACGAGCAGTACTTC. Amino acid sequence: CASSPLASGTYEQYF.

This clone was seen only a few times. V usage is TRBV5-5 and J usage is TRBJ2-7; D is perhaps TRBD2 (6 bases). In germline, CDR1 is SGHKS, CDR2 YYEKEE (reference sequence). CDR3 size: 14 residues. V was pared by 3 bases and J by 0 bases, with 10 bases between. The CDR3 DNA follows: TGTGCCAGCAGCTCGCGGGGTAGCTCCTACGAGCAGTACTTC. As protein: CASSSRGSSYEQYF.

This rearrangement joins TRBV19 to TRBJ1-4; D gene uncertain. The CDR3 is 15 amino acids. The ends were cut back, 3 bases at V and 3 bases at J, with 11 bases in the middle. Germline CDR1 LNHDA, CDR2 SQIVND (reference sequence). The CDR3 DNA is TGTGCCAGTAGTATTCGTACGCTCTCTAATGAAAAACTGTTTTTT. It codes for CASSIRTLSNEKLFF.

This clone was seen only once. The chain couples TRBV15 to TRBJ2-1; D might be TRBD2 (5 bases). Germline CDR1 is LNHNV and CDR2 is YYDKDF (reference sequence). Trimming took 2 bases from V and 1 from J, leaving 9 bases between them. CDR3 length: 15 residues. CDR3 sequence: CATSRRSGSYNEQFF. CDR3 bases: TGTGCCACCAGCAGACGAAGCGGTTCCTACAATGAGCAGTTCTTC.

The rearrangement joins TRBV6-6 to TRBJ1-2, with 9 bases matching TRBD1. The CDR3 length is 14 residues. V shed 8 bases and J 8 bases; nucleotides not matched to a gene: 12. In germline, CDR1 is MNHNY, CDR2 SVGAGI (reference sequence). CDR3 protein: CASQRDRDLGGYTF. In nucleotides, the CDR3 is TGTGCCAGCCAAAGGGACAGGGACCTTGGGGGCTACACCTTC.

The V gene is TRBV9, the J gene TRBJ2-2; the D is unclear. V lost 6 bases to trimming and J lost 8 bases, with 11 bases between them. CDR1 is SGDLS and CDR2 is YYNGEE in the germline V gene. The length of the CDR3 is 12 residues. The CDR3 is CASTRMEGELFF. The DNA of the CDR3 is TGTGCCAGCACCCGAATGGAAGGGGAGCTGTTTTTT. Together with reference TRBV9 and TRBJ2-2, the CDR3 gives the full variable domain: DSGVTQTPKHLITATGQRVTLRCSPRSGDLSVYWYQQSLDQGLQFLIQYYNGEERAKGNILERFSAQQFPDLHSELNLSSLELGDSALYFCASTRMEGELFFGEGSRLTVL.

This chain links TRBV5-1 with TRBJ1-2; D uncertain. CDR1 SGHRS and CDR2 YFSETQ come from the germline V gene. The CDR3 is made up of 14 amino acids. V was pared by 2 bases and J by 4 bases, with 12 bases between. CDR3 amino acids: CASSFTRHLYGYTF. Written as DNA, the CDR3 is TGCGCCAGCAGCTTCACCCGACACCTCTATGGCTACACCTTC.

This chain connects TRBV6-9 to TRBJ1-2, with D uncertain. Trimming removed 4 bases from V and 2 bases from J, with 8 bases in between. This CDR3 has 13 residues. Looked up from germline, CDR1 is MNHGY and CDR2 is SVAAGI. The CDR3 region has the DNA TGTGCCAGCAGTTTAGACGCCAACTATGGCTACACCTTC. It specifies CASSLDANYGYTF.

The chain employs TRBV11-2 and TRBJ2-4, with 8 nucleotides matching TRBD1. V lost 5 bases and J lost 10; bases outside the gene matches: 10. CDR3 size: 14 residues. Germline V CDR1 and CDR2: SGHAT, FQNNGV. CDR3 sequence reads: CASSVSTGVLIQYF. CDR3 bases: TGTGCCAGCAGCGTATCGACAGGGGTGTTGATTCAGTACTTC.

DNA for the CDR3: TGTGCCAGCAGCAGAGACGGGACAGGGGGAACGTGGGGCTACACCTTC. It yields the protein CASSRDGTGGTWGYTF. The chain is built from TRBV7-2 and TRBJ1-2; 11 bases match TRBD1. The V segment lost 5 bases and the J segment 8 bases; nucleotides outside the gene matches: 13. Germline CDR1 and CDR2: SGHTA and FQGNSA. This CDR3 contains 16 residues.

This clone was observed a handful of times. V is TRBV7-2 and J is TRBJ1-5; D is undetermined. CDR3 length: 15 amino acids. With 1 base removed from V and 5 bases from J, the gap between germline ends came to 12 bases. Germline CDR1 is SGHTA and CDR2 is FQGNSA. In DNA, the CDR3 is TGTGCCAGCAGCTTAGGAATTCAAGGATATCAGCCCCAGCATTTT. It yields the protein CASSLGIQGYQPQHF.

The chain uses TRBV6-5 and TRBJ2-1, with 12 bases that match TRBD2. CDR1 and CDR2 from the germline V gene are MNHEY and SVGAGI. The CDR3 covers 15 residues. V shed 6 bases, J shed 3 bases, and the junction held 3 bases outside the gene matches. Here the CDR3 reads CASRLTSGSYNEQFF. The CDR3 DNA follows: TGTGCCAGCAGGCTGACTAGCGGGAGCTACAATGAGCAGTTCTTC.

The chain joins TRBV9 to TRBJ2-1, with 10 bases aligning to TRBD2. V shed 0 bases and J 4 bases; nucleotides not matched to a gene: 7. Germline V gives CDR1 SGDLS, CDR2 YYNGEE. This CDR3 has 17 residues. The CDR3 coding sequence is TGTGCCAGCAGCGTAGGCCGGACTAGCGGCCATTACAATGAGCAGTTCTTC. Protein sequence: CASSVGRTSGHYNEQFF.

The V and J genes are TRBV20-1 and TRBJ1-3; D uncertain. Trimming pared 6 bases from V and 0 bases from J, leaving 3 bases between. Germline V gene lookup returns CDR1 DFQATT and CDR2 SNEGSKA (reference sequence). The CDR3 contains 11 residues. The chain's CDR3 is CSALSGNTIYF. The CDR3 DNA follows: TGCAGTGCCCTCTCTGGAAACACCATATATTTT.